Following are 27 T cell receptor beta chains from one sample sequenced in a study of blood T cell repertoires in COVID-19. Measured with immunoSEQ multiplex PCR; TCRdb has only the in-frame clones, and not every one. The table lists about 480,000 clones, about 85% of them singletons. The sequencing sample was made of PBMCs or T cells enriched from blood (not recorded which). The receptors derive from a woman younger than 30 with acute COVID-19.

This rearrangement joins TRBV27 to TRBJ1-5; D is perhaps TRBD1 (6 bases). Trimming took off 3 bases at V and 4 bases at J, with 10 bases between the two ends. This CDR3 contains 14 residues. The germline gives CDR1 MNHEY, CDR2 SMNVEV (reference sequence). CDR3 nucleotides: TGTGCCAGCAGTTTTGGGCAGGGGAATCAGCCCCAGCATTTT. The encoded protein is CASSFGQGNQPQHF.

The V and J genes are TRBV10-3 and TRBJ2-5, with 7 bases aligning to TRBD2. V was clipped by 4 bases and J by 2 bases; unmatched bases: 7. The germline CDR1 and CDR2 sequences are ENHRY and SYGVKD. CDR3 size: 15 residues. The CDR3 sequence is CAISGGEGRQETQYF. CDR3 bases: TGTGCCATCAGTGGCGGGGAGGGCAGGCAAGAGACCCAGTACTTC.

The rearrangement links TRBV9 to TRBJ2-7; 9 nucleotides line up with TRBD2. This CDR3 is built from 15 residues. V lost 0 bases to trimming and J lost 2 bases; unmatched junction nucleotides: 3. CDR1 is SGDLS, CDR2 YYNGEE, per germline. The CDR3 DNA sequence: TGTGCCAGCAGCGTAGATATAGCGGGAGCCTACGAGCAGTACTTC. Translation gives CASSVDIAGAYEQYF.

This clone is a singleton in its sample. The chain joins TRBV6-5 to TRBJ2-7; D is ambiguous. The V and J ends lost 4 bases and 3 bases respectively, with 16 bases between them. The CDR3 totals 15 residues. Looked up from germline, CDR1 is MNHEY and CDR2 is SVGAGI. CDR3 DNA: TGTGCCAGCAGTTCCTCCGACTGGAAGAACTACGAGCAGTACTTC. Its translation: CASSSSDWKNYEQYF.

The CDR3 region has the DNA TGCGCCAGCTCCCCTCGACAGGGATTCTCCTACGAGCAGTACTTC. Its protein product is CASSPRQGFSYEQYF. The V gene is TRBV10-1, the J gene TRBJ2-7; 7 bases match TRBD1. Germline-derived CDR1 and CDR2 are WNHNN and SYGVQD (reference sequence). This CDR3 contains 15 residues. Trimming cost V 8 bases and J 0 bases; bases outside gene matches: 10.

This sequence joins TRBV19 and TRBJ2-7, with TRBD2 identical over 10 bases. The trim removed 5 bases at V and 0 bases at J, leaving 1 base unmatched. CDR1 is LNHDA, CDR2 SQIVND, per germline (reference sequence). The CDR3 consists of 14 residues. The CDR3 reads CASSGTSASYEQYF. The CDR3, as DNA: TGTGCCAGTAGTGGGACTAGCGCCTCCTACGAGCAGTACTTC. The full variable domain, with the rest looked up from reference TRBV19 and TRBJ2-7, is DGGITQSPKYLFRKEGQNVTLSCEQNLNHDAMYWYRQDPGQGLRLIYYSQIVNDFQKGDIAEGYSVSREKKESFPLTVTSAQKNPTAFYLCASSGTSASYEQYFGPGTRLTVT.

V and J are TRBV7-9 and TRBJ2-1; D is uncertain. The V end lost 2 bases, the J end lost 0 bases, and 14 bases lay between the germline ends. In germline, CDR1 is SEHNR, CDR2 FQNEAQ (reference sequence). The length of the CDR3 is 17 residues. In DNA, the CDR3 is TGTGCCAGCAGCTTACCAAAAGACTTGAACTCCTACAATGAGCAGTTCTTC. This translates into CASSLPKDLNSYNEQFF.

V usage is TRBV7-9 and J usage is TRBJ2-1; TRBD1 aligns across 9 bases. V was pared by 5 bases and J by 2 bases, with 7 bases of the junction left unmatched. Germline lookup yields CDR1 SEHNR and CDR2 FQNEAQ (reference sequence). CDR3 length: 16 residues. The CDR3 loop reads CASSPGDRDAYNEQFF. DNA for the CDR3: TGTGCCAGCAGCCCAGGGGACAGGGACGCCTACAATGAGCAGTTCTTC.

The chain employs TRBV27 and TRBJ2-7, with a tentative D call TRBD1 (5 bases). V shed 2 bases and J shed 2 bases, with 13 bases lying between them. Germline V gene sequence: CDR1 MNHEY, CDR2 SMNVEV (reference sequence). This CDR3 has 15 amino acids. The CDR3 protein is CASSLRGLAAYEQYF. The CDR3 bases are TGTGCCAGCAGTTTAAGGGGTTTGGCGGCCTACGAGCAGTACTTC.

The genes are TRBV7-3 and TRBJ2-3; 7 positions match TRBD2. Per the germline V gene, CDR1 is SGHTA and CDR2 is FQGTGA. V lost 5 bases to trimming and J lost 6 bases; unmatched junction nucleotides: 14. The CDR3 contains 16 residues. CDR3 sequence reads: CASSRSGGLGGDTQYF. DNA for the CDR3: TGTGCCAGCAGCCGGAGCGGCGGACTAGGAGGGGATACGCAGTATTTT.

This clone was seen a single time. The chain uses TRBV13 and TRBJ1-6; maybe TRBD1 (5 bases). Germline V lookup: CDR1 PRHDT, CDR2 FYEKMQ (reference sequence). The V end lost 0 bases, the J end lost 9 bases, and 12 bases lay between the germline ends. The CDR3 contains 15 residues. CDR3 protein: CASSLGRGRTSPLHF. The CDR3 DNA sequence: TGTGCCAGCAGCTTAGGCCGGGGGAGGACTTCACCCCTCCACTTT.

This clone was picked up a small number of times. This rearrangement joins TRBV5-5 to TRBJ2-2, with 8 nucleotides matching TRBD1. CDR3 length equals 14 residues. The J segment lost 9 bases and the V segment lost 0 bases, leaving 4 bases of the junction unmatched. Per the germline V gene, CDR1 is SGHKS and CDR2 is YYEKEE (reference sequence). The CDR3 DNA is TGTGCCAGCAGCTTGGAACAGGGGGTTCGGGAGCTGTTTTTT. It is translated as CASSLEQGVRELFF.

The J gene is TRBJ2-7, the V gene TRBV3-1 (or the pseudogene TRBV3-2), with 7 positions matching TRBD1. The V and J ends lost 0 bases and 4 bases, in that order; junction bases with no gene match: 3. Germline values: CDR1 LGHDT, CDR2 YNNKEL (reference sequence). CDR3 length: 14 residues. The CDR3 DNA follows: TGTGCCAGCAGCCAAGAAGCCAGGGGGTACGAGCAGTACTTC. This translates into CASSQEARGYEQYF.

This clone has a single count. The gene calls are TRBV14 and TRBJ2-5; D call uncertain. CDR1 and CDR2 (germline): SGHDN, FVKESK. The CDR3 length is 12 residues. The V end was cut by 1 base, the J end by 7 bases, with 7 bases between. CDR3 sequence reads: CASSQVPGTQYF. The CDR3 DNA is TGTGCCAGCAGCCAAGTACCGGGGACCCAGTACTTC.

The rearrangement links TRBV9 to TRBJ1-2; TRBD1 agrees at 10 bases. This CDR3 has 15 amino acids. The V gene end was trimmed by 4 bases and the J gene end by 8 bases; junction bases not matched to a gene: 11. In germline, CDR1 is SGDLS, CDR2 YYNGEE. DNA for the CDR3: TGTGCCAGCAGCTGGGAGACAGGGGGCTGGAAGGGCTACACCTTC. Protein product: CASSWETGGWKGYTF.

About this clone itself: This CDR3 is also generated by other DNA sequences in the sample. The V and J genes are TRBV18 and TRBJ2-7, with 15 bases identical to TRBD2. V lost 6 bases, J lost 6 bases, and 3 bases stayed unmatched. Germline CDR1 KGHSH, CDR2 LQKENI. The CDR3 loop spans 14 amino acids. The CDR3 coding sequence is TGTGCCAGCTCCCCGGGACTAGCGGGGGGCGAGCAGTACTTC. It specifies CASSPGLAGGEQYF.

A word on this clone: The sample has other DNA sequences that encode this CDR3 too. CDR3 coding DNA: TGTGCCAGCAGTTCGGGAGCCGGGGAGCTGTTTTTT. Protein: CASSSGAGELFF. This chain uses TRBV28 with TRBJ2-2, with D possibly being TRBD2 (6 bases). The V and J ends lost 4 bases and 6 bases respectively, with 6 bases between them. Germline-derived CDR1 and CDR2 are MDHEN and SYDVKM. The CDR3 runs to 12 residues. Looking up the rest from reference TRBV28 and TRBJ2-2 gives the full variable domain: DVKVTQSSRYLVKRTGEKVFLECVQDMDHENMFWYRQDPGLGLRLIYFSYDVKMKEKGDIPEGYSVSREKKERFSLILESASTNQTSMYLCASSSGAGELFFGEGSRLTVL.

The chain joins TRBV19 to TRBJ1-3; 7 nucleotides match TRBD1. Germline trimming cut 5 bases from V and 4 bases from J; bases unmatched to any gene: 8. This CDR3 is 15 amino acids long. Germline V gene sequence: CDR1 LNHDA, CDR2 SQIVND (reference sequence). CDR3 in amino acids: CASSVDRARGNTIYF. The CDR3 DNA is TGTGCCAGTAGTGTCGACAGGGCAAGGGGAAACACCATATATTTT.

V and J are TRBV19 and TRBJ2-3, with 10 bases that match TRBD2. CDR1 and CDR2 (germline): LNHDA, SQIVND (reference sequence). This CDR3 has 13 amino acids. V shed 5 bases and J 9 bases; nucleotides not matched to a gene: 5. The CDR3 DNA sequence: TGTGCCAGTAGTCCTCAAGCGGGAGGGACGCAGTATTTT. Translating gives CASSPQAGGTQYF.

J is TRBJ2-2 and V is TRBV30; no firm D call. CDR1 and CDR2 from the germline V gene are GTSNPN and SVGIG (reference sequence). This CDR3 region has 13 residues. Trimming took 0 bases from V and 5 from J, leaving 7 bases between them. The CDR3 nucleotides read TGTGCCTGGAGTGTACAGTATACCGGGGAGCTGTTTTTT. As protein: CAWSVQYTGELFF.

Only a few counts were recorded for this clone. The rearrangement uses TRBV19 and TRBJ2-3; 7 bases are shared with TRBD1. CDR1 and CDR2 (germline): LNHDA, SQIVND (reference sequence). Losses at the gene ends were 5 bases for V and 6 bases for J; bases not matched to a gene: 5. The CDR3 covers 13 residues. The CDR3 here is CASSQGDGDTQYF. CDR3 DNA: TGTGCCAGTAGTCAGGGGGATGGCGATACGCAGTATTTT. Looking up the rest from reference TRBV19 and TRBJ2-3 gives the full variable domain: DGGITQSPKYLFRKEGQNVTLSCEQNLNHDAMYWYRQDPGQGLRLIYYSQIVNDFQKGDIAEGYSVSREKKESFPLTVTSAQKNPTAFYLCASSQGDGDTQYFGPGTRLTVL.

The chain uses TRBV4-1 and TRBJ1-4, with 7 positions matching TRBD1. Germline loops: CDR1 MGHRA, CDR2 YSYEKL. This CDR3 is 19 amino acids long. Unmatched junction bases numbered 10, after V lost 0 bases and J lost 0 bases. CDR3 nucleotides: TGCGCCAGCAGCCAAGATAGGGACAGTTTTGGTACAACTAATGAAAAACTGTTTTTT. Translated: CASSQDRDSFGTTNEKLFF.

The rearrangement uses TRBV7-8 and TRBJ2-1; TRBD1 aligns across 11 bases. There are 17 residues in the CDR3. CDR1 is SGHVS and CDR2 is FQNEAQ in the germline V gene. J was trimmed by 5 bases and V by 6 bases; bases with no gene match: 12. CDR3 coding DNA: TGTGCCAGCAGTCTTTTAAACCGGGACAGGGGGAACAATGAGCAGTTCTTC. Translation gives CASSLLNRDRGNNEQFF. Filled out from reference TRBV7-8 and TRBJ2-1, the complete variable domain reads GAGVSQSPRYKVAKRGQDVALRCDPISGHVSLFWYQQALGQGPEFLTYFQNEAQLDKSGLPSDRFFAERPEGSVSTLKIQRTQQEDSAVYLCASSLLNRDRGNNEQFFGPGTRLTVL.

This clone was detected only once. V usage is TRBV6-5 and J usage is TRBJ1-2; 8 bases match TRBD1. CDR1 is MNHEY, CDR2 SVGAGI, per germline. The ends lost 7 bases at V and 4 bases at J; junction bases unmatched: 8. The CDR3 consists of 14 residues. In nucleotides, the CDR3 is TGTGCCAGCACCAAGGACAGGGCCCTCTATGGCTACACCTTC. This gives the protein CASTKDRALYGYTF.

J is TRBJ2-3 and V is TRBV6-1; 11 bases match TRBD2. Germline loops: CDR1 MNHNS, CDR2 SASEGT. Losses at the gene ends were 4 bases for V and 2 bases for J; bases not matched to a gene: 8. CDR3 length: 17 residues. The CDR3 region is CASSVTSGSLNTDTQYF. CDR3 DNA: TGTGCCAGCAGTGTAACTAGCGGGAGTCTGAACACAGATACGCAGTATTTT.

CDR3 amino acids: CASSRLAGGPGYNEQFF. The CDR3 DNA follows: TGTGCCAGCTCACGCCTAGCGGGGGGGCCGGGCTACAATGAGCAGTTCTTC. This chain uses TRBV18 with TRBJ2-1; 12 positions agree with TRBD2. V dropped 4 bases and J dropped 3; count of bases not matched to a gene: 7. This CDR3 is built from 17 residues. In germline, CDR1 is KGHSH, CDR2 LQKENI.

CDR3 bases: TGCGCCAGCAGCTTGGCGGTAACAGGGCTCGAGCAGTACTTC. Amino acids: CASSLAVTGLEQYF. The chain employs TRBV5-1 and TRBJ2-7; a weak D match, TRBD1 (6 bases). CDR1 is SGHRS, CDR2 YFSETQ, per germline. Trimming removed 0 bases from V and 6 bases from J, with 13 bases in between. The CDR3 extends over 14 amino acids. Using reference TRBV5-1 and TRBJ2-7 for the parts outside the CDR3, the full variable domain is KAGVTQTPRYLIKTRGQQVTLSCSPISGHRSVSWYQQTPGQGLQFLFEYFSETQRNKGNFPGRFSGRQFSNSRSEMNVSTLELGDSALYLCASSLAVTGLEQYFGPGTRLTVT.